These 18 T cell receptor beta chains were all obtained from the same sample, sequenced in a study of T cells expressing NK-cell markers. TCRdb reworked the 5' RACE reads into one entry per CDR3 protein, no DNA. The listing records 350,000 to 450,000 distinct CDR3 sequences. Sequenced input: blood T cells: a sorted CD56 or NKG2C T cell subset, CD4+ or CD8+ T cells, or bulk PBMC T cells (not recorded which). These receptors came from a man aged 18 to 69 in good health.

The rearrangement uses TRBV7-2 and TRBJ2-2; TCRdb returns TRBD1, unconfirmable since there is no DNA. The V gene's germline CDR1 is SGHTA and CDR2 FQGNSA. The CDR3 is 17 residues long. The chain's CDR3 is CASSAKGRGGGTGELFF.

This chain links TRBV6-1 with TRBJ2-6; TCRdb indicates TRBD1, and absent DNA this call remains unverified. CDR3 size: 17 residues. Germline V gene sequence: CDR1 MNHNS, CDR2 SASEGT. The CDR3: CASKRTGHLSGANVLTF.

The chain combines TRBV20-1 with TRBJ2-1; TCRdb designates TRBD1, a call that cannot be tested without DNA. This CDR3 contains 14 residues. Germline V gene data show CDR1 as DFQATT and CDR2 as SNEGSKA (reference sequence). CDR3 region: CSARPGHALYEQFF.

This chain links TRBV6-1 with TRBJ2-3. Germline CDR1 MNHNS, CDR2 SASEGT. The CDR3 length is 15 residues. CDR3 region: CASLRLILSTDTQYF.

This chain joins TRBV11-2 and TRBJ2-3; TCRdb's D call of TRBD2 is untestable without DNA. CDR3 length: 15 residues. CDR1 and CDR2 from the germline V gene are SGHAT and FQNNGV. This chain's CDR3 is CASSPSGSNTDTQYF.

The chain couples TRBV20-1 to TRBJ2-2; without DNA, the TCRdb call of TRBD2 cannot be checked. The germline CDR1 and CDR2 sequences are DFQATT and SNEGSKA (reference sequence). This CDR3 has 16 amino acids. The CDR3 spells CSARRSGLPNTGELFF.

The rearrangement links TRBV6-1 to TRBJ1-1; TCRdb's D call, TRBD1, is unchecked because there is no DNA. The CDR3 contains 13 residues. Germline CDR1 and CDR2: MNHNS and SASEGT. The CDR3 loop is CASRQGEFAPAFF.

J is TRBJ2-2 and V is TRBV20-1; TCRdb's D gene call, TRBD2, goes unchecked for lack of DNA. This CDR3 comprises 16 residues. CDR1 is DFQATT and CDR2 is SNEGSKA in the germline V gene (reference sequence). CDR3 region: CSARPLSGGPTGELFF.

CDR3 protein: CASSQSTKSTNEKLFF. The V and J genes are TRBV3-1 and TRBJ1-4. The CDR3 is 16 residues long. Germline CDR1 is LGHDT and CDR2 is YNNKEL (reference sequence).

The genes are TRBV29-1 and TRBJ1-2. CDR1 and CDR2 from the germline V gene are SQVTM and ANQGSEA. The CDR3 totals 14 residues. The CDR3 sequence is CSVASTGSSYGYTF.

The chain joins TRBV12-3 or TRBV12-4 to TRBJ1-4; TCRdb selects TRBD1, and the lack of DNA leaves this call unchecked. This CDR3 is 16 amino acids long. The CDR3 sequence is CASSFDSPGGTEKLFF.

The chain carries TRBV12-3 or TRBV12-4 and TRBJ1-2; TCRdb indicates TRBD1, and absent DNA this call remains unverified. This CDR3 contains 15 residues. CDR3 region: CASRAPGRTNYGYTF.

The chain recombines TRBV11-3 with TRBJ2-3; as DNA is missing, the TRBD1 call by TCRdb cannot be tested. Per germline, CDR1 SGHNT and CDR2 YENEEA. The CDR3 has 16 amino acids. The CDR3 region is CASSPGQGLSTDTQYF.

V is TRBV27 and J is TRBJ1-3. The CDR3 runs 15 residues. Germline CDR1 reads MNHEY; CDR2 reads SMNVEV (reference sequence). The CDR3 region is CASSLAGRSGNTIYF.

J is TRBJ2-3 and V is TRBV9; the TCRdb call, TRBD2, lacks DNA for checking. Germline CDR1 SGDLS, CDR2 YYNGEE. This CDR3 comprises 16 residues. CDR3 sequence: CASGDLGKTSTDTQYF.

The chain has TRBV7-2 and TRBJ2-5; as DNA is missing, the TRBD2 call by TCRdb cannot be tested. This CDR3 has 17 amino acids. In germline, CDR1 is SGHTA, CDR2 FQGNSA. CDR3 amino acids: CASSLGSGGGRQETQYF.

The chain uses TRBV6-1 and TRBJ1-2; TCRdb names TRBD1, which stays unverified in the absence of DNA. From germline, CDR1 is MNHNS and CDR2 SASEGT. This CDR3 spans 17 amino acids. The CDR3 sequence: CASSPSDRGFVNYGYTF.

The gene calls are TRBV6-2 or TRBV6-3 and TRBJ2-7. The CDR3 contains 14 residues. Germline loops: CDR1 MNHEY, CDR2 SVGEGT. This CDR3 is CASSRLHTPYEQYF.